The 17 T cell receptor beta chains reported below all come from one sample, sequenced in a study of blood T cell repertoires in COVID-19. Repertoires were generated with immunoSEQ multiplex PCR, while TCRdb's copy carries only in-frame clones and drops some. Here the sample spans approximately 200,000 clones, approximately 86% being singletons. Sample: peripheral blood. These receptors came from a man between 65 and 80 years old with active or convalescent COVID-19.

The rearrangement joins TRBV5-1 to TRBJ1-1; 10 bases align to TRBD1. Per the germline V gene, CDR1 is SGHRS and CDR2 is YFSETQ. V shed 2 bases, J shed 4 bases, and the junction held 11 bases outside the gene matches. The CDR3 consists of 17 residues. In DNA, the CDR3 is TGCGCCAGCAGCTTTATGGGACAGGGGTTTAAGAGCACTGAAGCTTTCTTT. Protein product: CASSFMGQGFKSTEAFF.

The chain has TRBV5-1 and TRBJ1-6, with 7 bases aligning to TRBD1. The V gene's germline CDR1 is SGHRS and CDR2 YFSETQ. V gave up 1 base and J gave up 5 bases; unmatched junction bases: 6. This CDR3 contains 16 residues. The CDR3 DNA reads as TGCGCCAGCAGCTTGCAGGGGGAGCTAGATAATTCACCCCTCCACTTT. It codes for CASSLQGELDNSPLHF.

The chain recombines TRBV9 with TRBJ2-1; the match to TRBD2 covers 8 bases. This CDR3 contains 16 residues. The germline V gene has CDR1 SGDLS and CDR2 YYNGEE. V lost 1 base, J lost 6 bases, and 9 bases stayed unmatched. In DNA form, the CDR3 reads TGTGCCAGCAGCGTATTGGCGGGGGGCCCTCTCAATGAGCAGTTCTTC. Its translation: CASSVLAGGPLNEQFF.

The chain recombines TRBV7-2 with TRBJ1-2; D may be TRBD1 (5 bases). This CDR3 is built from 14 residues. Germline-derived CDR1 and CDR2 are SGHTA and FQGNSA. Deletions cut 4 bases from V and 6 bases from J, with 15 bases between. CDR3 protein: CASSSVGQGHGYTF. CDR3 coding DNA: TGTGCCAGCAGCTCGGTCGGGCAGGGCCATGGCTACACCTTC.

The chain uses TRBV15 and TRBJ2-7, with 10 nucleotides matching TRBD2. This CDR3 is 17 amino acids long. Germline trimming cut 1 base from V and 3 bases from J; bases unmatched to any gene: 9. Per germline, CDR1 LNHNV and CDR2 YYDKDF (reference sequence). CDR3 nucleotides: TGTGCCACCAGCAGAGGGGTGGCTAGCGGGAGTGGCTACGAGCAGTACTTC. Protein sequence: CATSRGVASGSGYEQYF.

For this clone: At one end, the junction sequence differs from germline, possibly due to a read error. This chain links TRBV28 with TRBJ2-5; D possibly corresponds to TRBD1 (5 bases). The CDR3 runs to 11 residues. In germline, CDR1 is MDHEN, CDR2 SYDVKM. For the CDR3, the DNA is TGTGCCAGCAGTGACCGAACAGGACCTCACTTC. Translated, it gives CASSDRTGPHF.

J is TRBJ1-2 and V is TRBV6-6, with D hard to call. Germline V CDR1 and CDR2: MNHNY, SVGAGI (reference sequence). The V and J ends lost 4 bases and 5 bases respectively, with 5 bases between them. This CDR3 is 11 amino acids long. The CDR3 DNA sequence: TGTGCCAGCAGTTCCAAATATGGCTACACCTTC. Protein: CASSSKYGYTF.

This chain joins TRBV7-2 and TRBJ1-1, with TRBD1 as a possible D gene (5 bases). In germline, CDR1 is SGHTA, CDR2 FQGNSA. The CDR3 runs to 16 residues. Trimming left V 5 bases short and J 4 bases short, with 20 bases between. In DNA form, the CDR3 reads TGTGCCAGCAGCCCTTCGGCGGCAGGGTGGGGCACTGAAGCTTTCTTT. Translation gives CASSPSAAGWGTEAFF.

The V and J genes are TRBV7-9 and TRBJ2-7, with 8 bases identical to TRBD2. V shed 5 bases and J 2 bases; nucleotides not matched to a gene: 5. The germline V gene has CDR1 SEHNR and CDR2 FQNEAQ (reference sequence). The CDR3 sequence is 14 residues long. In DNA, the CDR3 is TGTGCCAGCAGCCAGACTAGCGTCCCCTACGAGCAGTACTTC. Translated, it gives CASSQTSVPYEQYF.

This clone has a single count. The DNA of the CDR3 is TGTGCCTGGAGGTGGGGCGGGGTGAACACCGGGGAGCTGTTTTTT. It specifies CAWRWGGVNTGELFF. This sequence joins TRBV30 and TRBJ2-2, with TRBD2 as a possible D gene (6 bases). The germline V and J ends were trimmed by 3 bases and 1 base, with 12 bases remaining between them. Germline CDR1 is GTSNPN and CDR2 is SVGIG (reference sequence). The CDR3 is 15 residues long.

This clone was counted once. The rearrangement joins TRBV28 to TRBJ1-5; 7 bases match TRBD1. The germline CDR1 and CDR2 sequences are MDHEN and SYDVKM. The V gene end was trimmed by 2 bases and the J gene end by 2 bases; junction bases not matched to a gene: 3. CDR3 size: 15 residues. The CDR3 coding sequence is TGTGCCAGCAGTTTAGGGACAGTTCGCAATCAGCCCCAGCATTTT. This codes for CASSLGTVRNQPQHF.

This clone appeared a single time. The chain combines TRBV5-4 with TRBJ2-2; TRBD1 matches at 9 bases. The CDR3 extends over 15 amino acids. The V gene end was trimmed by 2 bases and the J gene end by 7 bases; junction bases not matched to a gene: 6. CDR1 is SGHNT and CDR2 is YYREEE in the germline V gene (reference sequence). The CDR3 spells CASSFKTGGIGELFF. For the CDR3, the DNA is TGTGCCAGCAGCTTTAAAACAGGGGGCATCGGGGAGCTGTTTTTT.

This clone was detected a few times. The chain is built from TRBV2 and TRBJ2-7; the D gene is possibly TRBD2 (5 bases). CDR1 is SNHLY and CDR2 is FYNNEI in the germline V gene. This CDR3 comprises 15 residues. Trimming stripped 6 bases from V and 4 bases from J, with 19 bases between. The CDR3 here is CASSRIPQTGYEQYF. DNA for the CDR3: TGTGCCAGCAGCCGTATCCCCCAGACGGGGTACGAGCAGTACTTC.

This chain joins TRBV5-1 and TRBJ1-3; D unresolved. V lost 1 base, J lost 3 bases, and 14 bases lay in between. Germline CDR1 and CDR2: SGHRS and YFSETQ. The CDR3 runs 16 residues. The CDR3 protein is CASSLSAKQIGNTIYF. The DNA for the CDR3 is TGCGCCAGCAGCTTGTCAGCTAAACAGATTGGAAACACCATATATTTT.

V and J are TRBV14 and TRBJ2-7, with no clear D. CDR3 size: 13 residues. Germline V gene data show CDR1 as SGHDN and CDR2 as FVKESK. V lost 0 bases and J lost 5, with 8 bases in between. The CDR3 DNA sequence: TGTGCCAGCAGCCAAGATTGGGCTCACGAGCAGTACTTC. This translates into CASSQDWAHEQYF.

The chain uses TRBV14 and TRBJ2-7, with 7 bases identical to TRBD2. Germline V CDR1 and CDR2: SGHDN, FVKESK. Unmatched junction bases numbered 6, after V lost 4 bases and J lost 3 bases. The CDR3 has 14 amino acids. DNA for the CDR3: TGTGCCAGCAGCCCTCGGGACTACGGCTACGAGCAGTACTTC. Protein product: CASSPRDYGYEQYF.

CDR3 residues: CASSYHGGEQYF. For the CDR3, the DNA is TGTGCCAGCAGTTACCACGGGGGCGAGCAGTACTTC. This chain joins TRBV6-5 and TRBJ2-7; the D gene is possibly TRBD2 (6 bases). V was pared by 2 bases and J by 6 bases, with 8 bases between. This CDR3 has 12 amino acids. Germline V gene sequence: CDR1 MNHEY, CDR2 SVGAGI.